This is a list of T cell receptor beta chains from one sample in a study of beta chain features in type 1 diabetes. Profiling relied on immunoSEQ multiplex PCR, and the TCRdb table lists in-frame clones only, not all of them. Among about 130,000 clones listed, 9% to 9.5% were seen once. What was sequenced was central memory CD4+ T cells from blood. These receptors all come from a man between 18 and 35 years old in good health. The CDR3 runs from the conserved cysteine through the conserved F or W. Fields, in order: J gene, D gene, V gene, clone size, CDR3 protein, CDR3 DNA. A D gene is named only where the DNA matches it firmly. Rows give clone size only sometimes, using once, few, many, or a class for an expanded clone.

TRBJ1-5,NA,TRBV7-2,NA,CASSIDRNDQPQHF,TGTGCCAGCAGCATCGACAGGAACGATCAGCCCCAGCATTTT
TRBJ2-6,NA,TRBV28,many,CASSSPGAGANVLTF,TGTGCCAGCAGTTCCCCAGGGGCTGGGGCCAACGTCCTGACTTTC
TRBJ1-6,NA,TRBV30,once,CAWSVGGVNSPLHF,TGTGCCTGGAGTGTAGGGGGGGTCAATTCACCCCTCCACTTT
TRBJ2-1,TRBD2,TRBV7-2,NA,CASSLQFSGAGGRNEQFF,TGTGCCAGCAGCTTACAGTTTTCCGGGGCGGGGGGGCGAAATGAGCAGTTCTTC
TRBJ2-3,NA,TRBV7-8,NA,CASSLDTRTDTQYF,TGTGCCAGCAGCCTCGACACCCGCACAGATACGCAGTATTTT
TRBJ2-7,TRBD1,TRBV18,NA,CASSPQGQGYEQYF,TGTGCCAGCTCACCACAAGGACAGGGCTACGAGCAGTACTTC
TRBJ2-7,NA,TRBV30,few,CAWSRLASEHEQYF,TGTGCCTGGAGTAGACTGGCTTCGGAACACGAGCAGTACTTC
TRBJ2-5,TRBD1,TRBV7-9,NA,CASIPRDRDVLRETQYF,TGTGCCAGCATACCCCGGGACAGGGATGTATTACGGGAGACCCAGTACTTC
TRBJ2-3,TRBD1,TRBV7-9,many,CASSLTGGTDTQYF,TGTGCCAGCAGCTTGACAGGGGGCACAGATACGCAGTATTTT
TRBJ1-6,NA,TRBV7-2,few,CASSATANSPLHF,TGTGCCAGCAGTGCGACAGCAAATTCACCCCTCCACTTT
TRBJ2-3,TRBD2,TRBV6-5,NA,CASSERGFTDTQYF,TGTGCCAGCAGTGAGCGGGGGTTCACAGATACGCAGTATTTT
TRBJ2-3,TRBD2,TRBV7-2,NA,CASSPQRGGGTDTQYF,TGTGCCAGCAGCCCACAGCGGGGGGGCGGTACAGATACGCAGTATTTT
TRBJ2-6,NA,TRBV13,few,CASTGSGSSGANVLTF,TGTGCCAGCACAGGTAGCGGAAGCTCTGGGGCCAACGTCCTGACTTTC
TRBJ1-6,TRBD1,TRBV19,NA,CASHRGREWNSPLHF,TGTGCCAGCCACAGGGGGAGGGAGTGGAATTCACCCCTCCACTTT
TRBJ2-7,TRBD1,TRBV28,NA,CASSSDGTGRDEQYF,TGTGCCAGCAGTTCGGACGGGACAGGGAGGGACGAGCAGTACTTC
TRBJ2-3,TRBD2,TRBV15,few,CATSTVPGRGGSTDTQYF,TGTGCCACCAGCACAGTTCCCGGGCGGGGGGGATCCACAGATACGCAGTATTTT
TRBJ2-1,NA,TRBV9,many,CASSVGLAWFDNEQFF,TGTGCCAGCAGCGTAGGTCTAGCGTGGTTTGACAATGAGCAGTTCTTC
TRBJ1-2,NA,TRBV7-9,NA,CASSLSARDMGYTF,TGTGCCAGCAGCTTAAGCGCCAGGGACATGGGCTACACCTTC
TRBJ2-2,NA,TRBV7-7,NA,CASSLTGVNTGELFF,TGTGCCAGCAGCTTGACGGGGGTGAACACCGGGGAGCTGTTTTTT
TRBJ2-3,TRBD1,TRBV11-2,few,CASSFQGGTDTQYF,TGTGCCAGCAGCTTTCAGGGGGGCACAGATACGCAGTATTTT
TRBJ2-6,NA,TRBV29-1,few,CSVGTGNSGANVLTF,TGCAGCGTTGGCACAGGTAACTCTGGGGCCAACGTCCTGACTTTC
TRBJ2-5,NA,TRBV7-3,NA,CASSLSSRETQYF,TGTGCCAGCAGCTTATCTTCGCGAGAGACCCAGTACTTC
TRBJ2-3,NA,TRBV10-3,NA,CAIRGDKKGDTQYF,TGTGCCATCAGGGGGGACAAAAAAGGAGATACGCAGTATTTT
TRBJ1-2,TRBD1,TRBV30,few,CAWRRWGQGNYGYTF,TGTGCCTGGAGGAGGTGGGGACAGGGGAACTATGGCTACACCTTC
TRBJ2-7,NA,TRBV5-1,NA,CASSWDFYEQYF,TGCGCCAGCAGCTGGGACTTCTACGAGCAGTACTTC
TRBJ2-5,TRBD2,TRBV5-1,few,CASSPLAGGVETQYF,TGCGCCAGCAGCCCCCTAGCGGGGGGAGTAGAGACCCAGTACTTC
TRBJ2-3,NA,TRBV30,few,CAWSRTTVGHTQYF,TGTGCCTGGAGCAGGACTACCGTAGGACATACGCAGTATTTT
TRBJ1-2,NA,TRBV29-1,NA,CSVEGQGNGYTF,TGCAGCGTTGAAGGCCAGGGTAACGGCTACACCTTC
TRBJ2-3,NA,TRBV18,many,CASSGGEDTQYF,TGTGCCAGCTCCGGGGGTGAAGATACGCAGTATTTT
TRBJ2-5,TRBD2,TRBV11-2,many,CASSLGVAGGQETQYF,TGTGCCAGCAGCTTAGGAGTAGCGGGGGGGCAAGAGACCCAGTACTTC
TRBJ1-2,TRBD1,TRBV14,NA,CASSQERGLYGYTF,TGTGCCAGCAGCCAAGAAAGGGGGCTCTATGGCTACACCTTC
TRBJ2-7,NA,TRBV29-1,many,CSVSASSSYEQYF,TGCAGCGTTTCGGCTAGCTCATCGTACGAGCAGTACTTC
TRBJ2-7,TRBD1,TRBV2,few,CASSPRDSSYEQYF,TGTGCCAGCAGTCCCCGGGACAGCTCCTACGAGCAGTACTTC
TRBJ1-6,NA,TRBV9,few,CASSVAETGLQSPLHF,TGTGCCAGCAGCGTAGCTGAGACAGGTCTCCAGTCACCCCTCCACTTT
TRBJ2-7,TRBD2,TRBV4-1,NA,CASSKGISGGAYEQYF,TGCGCCAGCAGCAAGGGTATTAGCGGGGGGGCCTACGAGCAGTACTTC
TRBJ2-2,NA,TRBV4-3,NA,CASSQGLWRAGELFF,TGCGCCAGCAGCCAAGGGTTGTGGAGGGCCGGGGAGCTGTTTTTT
TRBJ1-5,NA,TRBV11-2,few,CASSLEQYSNQPQHF,TGTGCCAGCAGCTTGGAACAGTATAGCAATCAGCCCCAGCATTTT
TRBJ2-2,TRBD1,TRBV11-2,NA,CASSSQGWTGELFF,TGTGCCAGCAGCTCACAGGGGTGGACCGGGGAGCTGTTTTTT
TRBJ1-5,TRBD1,TRBV5-1,NA,CASSWGQGQQPQHF,TGCGCCAGCAGTTGGGGACAGGGGCAGCAGCCCCAGCATTTT
TRBJ2-3,TRBD1,TRBV5-1,few,CASSWGTGTDTQYF,TGCGCCTCCTCTTGGGGGACAGGCACAGATACGCAGTATTTT
TRBJ2-7,NA,TRBV25-1,many,CASSGAGSYEQYF,TGTGCCAGCAGTGGGGCAGGGTCCTACGAGCAGTACTTC
TRBJ2-7,TRBD1,TRBV7-8,NA,CASSWTGVYEQYF,TGTGCCAGCAGTTGGACAGGGGTCTACGAGCAGTACTTC
TRBJ2-1,TRBD2,TRBV19,NA,CASSVSGARGDEQFF,TGTGCCAGTAGTGTTAGCGGGGCCCGGGGGGATGAGCAGTTCTTC
TRBJ2-5,TRBD2,TRBV7-8,NA,CASSLGGGAVETQYF,TGTGCCAGCAGCTTAGGCGGGGGGGCCGTGGAGACCCAGTACTTC
TRBJ2-5,TRBD1,TRBV6-5,NA,CASRPHRQGEETQYF,TGTGCCAGCAGGCCACATCGACAGGGGGAAGAGACCCAGTACTTC
TRBJ2-5,TRBD2,TRBV5-1,NA,CASSLLASGAQETQYF,TGCGCCAGCAGCTTGTTGGCTAGCGGGGCCCAAGAGACCCAGTACTTC
TRBJ1-2,NA,TRBV11-2,few,CASSLISRGPLNYGYTF,TGTGCCAGCAGCTTAATTAGCAGGGGACCGCTTAACTATGGCTACACCTTC
TRBJ2-7,NA,TRBV30,NA,CAWAGAAYEQYF,TGTGCCTGGGCGGGGGCAGCCTACGAGCAGTACTTC
TRBJ2-1,NA,TRBV30,NA,CAWSRLEAGEQFF,TGTGCCTGGAGTCGCTTAGAGGCGGGGGAGCAGTTCTTC
TRBJ2-7,TRBD1,TRBV4-2,few,CASSPSGQGAYEQYF,TGTGCCAGCAGCCCTTCGGGACAGGGGGCCTACGAGCAGTACTTC
TRBJ2-7,NA,TRBV18,NA,CASSPRSPPEQYF,TGTGCCAGCTCGCCGCGCTCCCCCCCCGAGCAGTACTTC
TRBJ1-4,TRBD1,TRBV30,many,CAWRDTTGGNEKLFF,TGTGCCTGGAGAGACACGACAGGGGGGAATGAAAAACTGTTTTTT
TRBJ2-3,NA,TRBV12-5,NA,CASGLGLGGSDTQYF,TGTGCTAGTGGTTTGGGTCTGGGGGGATCAGATACGCAGTATTTT
TRBJ1-2,TRBD1,TRBV28,few,CASSFQDRDLYGYTF,TGTGCCAGCAGTTTTCAGGACAGGGATCTTTATGGCTACACCTTC
TRBJ2-5,NA,TRBV30,NA,CAWSVLFRAQTYQETQYF,TGTGCCTGGAGTGTATTATTTCGAGCACAGACGTACCAAGAGACCCAGTACTTC